This TCR beta chain was captured in a study of graft-versus-host responses after intestinal transplantation. Study as a whole: Recipients had transplants, and these were multivisceral, liver-intestinal, or isolated intestinal. General study findings and limits: Early post-transplant HvG declines tracked with peak circulating GvH clone levels. Allografts of one patient group, those with graft-donor T cell macrochimerism, had high graft-versus-host to host-versus-graft clonal ratios. Recipient marrow showed GvH clones, some seen first in ileum or blood.

Losses at the gene ends were 6 bases for V and 0 bases for J; bases not matched to a gene: 2. From germline, CDR1 is MNHEY and CDR2 SVGAGI. The CDR3 has 14 amino acids. For this clone: The antigen is undetermined.

Sequencing was performed with immunoSEQ multiplex PCR; in TCRdb, only in-frame clones are kept and a portion is missing. The repertoire holds about 88,000 clones, with around 93% as singletons. The sequences come from unstimulated CD4+ T cells sorted from spleen or lymph node cells, collected before transplant. This clonotype was sampled from a human donor who was the organ donor for an intestinal transplant. The V call is TRBV6-5, the J call TRBJ2-3, with 8 bases identical to TRBD2. The CDR3 loop is CASRTSASTDTQYF. DNA for the CDR3: TGTGCCAGCAGGACTAGCGCGAGCACAGATACGCAGTATTTT.